The 3 T cell receptor beta chains given below trace back to one sample, sequenced in a study of T cells in Graves' hyperthyroidism and ophthalmopathy. RNA transcripts served as the template for amplifying TCR beta CDR3 regions. The HTBI primer set served for first-round RT-PCR of the TCR CDR3. Each CDR3 protein is one row after TCRdb ran MiXCR on the multiplex PCR reads. The data show about 380,000 distinct CDR3 sequences, about 15% seen once. Specimen: blood. These receptors were obtained from a woman between 55 and 75 years old with Graves' hyperthyroidism.

This rearrangement joins TRBV19 to TRBJ2-7; 9 nucleotides align to TRBD1. This CDR3 is 15 amino acids long. V lost 4 bases, J lost 4 bases, and 8 bases stayed unmatched. CDR1 and CDR2 (germline): LNHDA, SQIVND (reference sequence). For the CDR3, the DNA is TGTGCCAGTAGTACAACCGGGACAGGGTTGTACGAGCAGTACTTC. This codes for CASSTTGTGLYEQYF.

The table lists this clonotype with a count of one. J is TRBJ1-1 and V is TRBV6-2 or TRBV6-3; 7 nucleotides align to TRBD1. Germline CDR1 MNHEY, CDR2 SVGEGT. The CDR3 contains 13 residues. V lost 5 bases, J lost 4 bases, and 4 bases stayed unmatched. CDR3 amino acids: CASSQDRSTEAFF. CDR3 nucleotide sequence: TGTGCCAGCAGTCAGGACAGGAGCACTGAAGCTTTCTTT.

This clonotype was seen a few times. The gene calls are TRBV6-1 and TRBJ2-6; 10 positions agree with TRBD1. With V trimmed by 5 bases and J by 10 bases, 11 bases remained unmatched. Germline assignment: CDR1 MNHNS and CDR2 SASEGT. CDR3 length equals 16 residues. CDR3 region: CASSSASGQGWNVLTF. The DNA of the CDR3 is TGTGCCAGCAGTAGCGCTTCGGGACAGGGGTGGAACGTCCTGACTTTC.